Following are 24 T cell receptor beta chains from one sample sequenced in a study of OX40 agonist ivuxolimab in advanced cancers. Libraries were prepared by immunoSEQ multiplex PCR; TCRdb keeps only in-frame clonotypes and omits some of them. Of 150,000 to 190,000 clones in the sample, around 94% were seen once. Material: CD4+ or CD8+ T cells sorted from blood, obtained in a trial of the OX40 agonist ivuxolimab. The source of these receptors is an adult with an advanced solid tumor such as melanoma, head and neck, liver or kidney cancer.

This chain links TRBV6-1 with TRBJ2-1, with D perhaps given as TRBD1 or TRBD2 (5 bases each). The CDR3 is made up of 15 amino acids. Germline V CDR1 and CDR2: MNHNS, SASEGT. Trimming shortened V by 2 bases and J by 3 bases, and 11 bases separated the two germline ends. DNA for the CDR3: TGTGCCAGCAGTGAAATAGGGACGGGCTACAATGAGCAGTTCTTC. It translates to CASSEIGTGYNEQFF.

The genes are TRBV5-4 and TRBJ2-1; D uncertain. With 4 bases removed from V and 0 bases from J, the gap between germline ends came to 11 bases. CDR1 SGHNT and CDR2 YYREEE come from the germline V gene (reference sequence). The CDR3 has 15 amino acids. The CDR3 DNA is TGTGCCAGCAGCCCCGGTCTGAACTCCTACAATGAGCAGTTCTTC. This encodes CASSPGLNSYNEQFF.

The chain joins TRBV4-2 to TRBJ2-6; the D gene is possibly TRBD1 (5 bases). Per the germline V gene, CDR1 is LGHNA and CDR2 is YNFKEQ. The CDR3 is made up of 15 amino acids. V was trimmed by 6 bases and J by 1 base, leaving 10 bases between them. The CDR3 is CASSAQGSGANVLTF. The CDR3 DNA is TGTGCCAGCAGTGCTCAGGGATCTGGGGCCAACGTCCTGACTTTC.

This clone appeared a single time. V gene TRBV5-1 combines with J gene TRBJ1-4; 8 nucleotides align to TRBD1. Germline lookup yields CDR1 SGHRS and CDR2 YFSETQ. CDR3 size: 13 residues. Unmatched junction bases numbered 4, after V lost 5 bases and J lost 7 bases. The CDR3 DNA reads as TGCGCCAGCAGGCCCGGGACAGGTGAAAAACTGTTTTTT. Translating it yields CASRPGTGEKLFF.

The chain joins TRBV27 to TRBJ1-6; D unclear. Germline-derived CDR1 and CDR2 are MNHEY and SMNVEV (reference sequence). The CDR3 is 15 residues long. V lost 3 bases to trimming and J lost 0 bases, with 6 bases between them. This CDR3 reads CASSFTRSYNSPLHF. CDR3 coding DNA: TGTGCCAGCAGTTTTACCCGCTCCTATAATTCACCCCTCCACTTT.

This clone was detected only a few times. The genes are TRBV29-1 and TRBJ2-7; TRBD1 matches at 9 bases. Germline loops: CDR1 SQVTM, CDR2 ANQGSEA. The CDR3 totals 12 residues. J lost 5 bases, V lost 6 bases, and 5 bases had no gene match. As DNA, the CDR3 is TGCAGCGTCTACAGGGGGCACGACGAGCAGTACTTC. It yields the protein CSVYRGHDEQYF.

The V call is TRBV6-5, the J call TRBJ1-1, with a tentative D call TRBD1 (5 bases). V was trimmed by 8 bases and J by 4 bases, leaving 17 bases between them. Per the germline V gene, CDR1 is MNHEY and CDR2 is SVGAGI. The CDR3 sequence is 14 residues long. The chain's CDR3 is CASAKGRVGTEAFF. CDR3 sequence (DNA): TGTGCCAGCGCGAAGGGACGAGTTGGCACTGAAGCTTTCTTT.

The V and J genes are TRBV9 and TRBJ1-1; D remains ambiguous. Between the trimmed V and J ends, which lost 2 bases and 3 bases, there was a span of 11 bases. CDR3 length: 14 amino acids. CDR1 SGDLS and CDR2 YYNGEE come from the germline V gene. CDR3 residues: CASSVGFGYTEAFF. The CDR3 DNA sequence: TGTGCCAGCAGCGTCGGATTCGGGTACACTGAAGCTTTCTTT.

V and J are TRBV5-1 and TRBJ1-5, with a tentative D call TRBD1 (6 bases). Trimming left V 2 bases short and J 6 bases short, with 12 bases between. The CDR3 covers 14 residues. Germline V gene lookup returns CDR1 SGHRS and CDR2 YFSETQ. The CDR3 DNA reads TGCGCCAGCAGCTTAGTACAGGGAGGTCAGCCCCAGCATTTT. Amino acid sequence: CASSLVQGGQPQHF.

V is TRBV28 and J is TRBJ2-2, with 10 nucleotides matching TRBD2. The CDR3 sequence is 16 residues long. J was trimmed by 3 bases and V by 6 bases; bases with no gene match: 7. Germline CDR1 reads MDHEN; CDR2 reads SYDVKM. The CDR3 protein is CASSLAGAGDTGELFF. CDR3 nucleotides: TGTGCCAGCAGCCTAGCGGGAGCGGGTGACACCGGGGAGCTGTTTTTT.

The chain couples TRBV5-1 to TRBJ2-1, with 7 nucleotides matching TRBD2. This CDR3 contains 14 residues. Germline values: CDR1 SGHRS, CDR2 YFSETQ. The trim removed 6 bases at V and 3 bases at J, leaving 6 bases unmatched. The CDR3 here is CASTPGGVYNEQFF. The CDR3 region has the DNA TGCGCCAGCACTCCGGGGGGTGTCTACAATGAGCAGTTCTTC.

This chain joins TRBV28 and TRBJ2-7, with 7 bases that match TRBD2. V was pared by 9 bases and J by 6 bases, with 17 bases of the junction left unmatched. The germline V gene has CDR1 MDHEN and CDR2 SYDVKM. The CDR3 runs to 15 residues. The CDR3 nucleotides are TGTGCCAGTCCTCCCTCGGGGGGTTATGAAGGCGAGCAGTACTTC. Residues: CASPPSGGYEGEQYF. Together with reference TRBV28 and TRBJ2-7, the CDR3 gives the full variable domain: DVKVTQSSRYLVKRTGEKVFLECVQDMDHENMFWYRQDPGLGLRLIYFSYDVKMKEKGDIPEGYSVSREKKERFSLILESASTNQTSMYLCASPPSGGYEGEQYFGPGTRLTVT.

The chain links TRBV4-3 to TRBJ2-1; TRBD2 agrees at 9 bases. The length of the CDR3 is 20 residues. Trimming took 1 base from V and 4 from J; bases not matched to a gene: 17. The V gene's germline CDR1 is LGHNA and CDR2 YSLEER. CDR3 region: CASSQGMSGRPRDGYNEQFF. DNA of the CDR3: TGCGCCAGCAGCCAAGGTATGAGCGGGAGGCCCAGGGATGGTTACAATGAGCAGTTCTTC.

The V gene is TRBV15, the J gene TRBJ1-5, with 9 nucleotides matching TRBD1. V was clipped by 2 bases and J by 5 bases; unmatched bases: 7. Germline CDR1 and CDR2: LNHNV and YYDKDF (reference sequence). This CDR3 is 16 amino acids long. Written as DNA, the CDR3 is TGTGCCACCAGCAGATCTGGGACAGGGCCTTATCAGCCCCAGCATTTT. It encodes CATSRSGTGPYQPQHF. The full variable domain, with the rest looked up from reference TRBV15 and TRBJ1-5, is DAMVIQNPRYQVTQFGKPVTLSCSQTLNHNVMYWYQQKSSQAPKLLFHYYDKDFNNEADTPDNFQSRRPNTSFCFLDIRSPGLGDTAMYLCATSRSGTGPYQPQHFGDGTRLSIL.

The rearrangement joins TRBV5-1 to TRBJ2-7; D may be TRBD1 or TRBD2 (6 bases each). The CDR3 contains 14 residues. Trimming removed 7 bases at V and 1 base at J, with 15 bases between. Germline V gene lookup returns CDR1 SGHRS and CDR2 YFSETQ. The CDR3 DNA reads as TGCGCCAGCGGGGAGGCAGGGGCGTCCTACGAGCAGTACTTC. Translation: CASGEAGASYEQYF.

In DNA, the CDR3 is TGTGCCAGCAGCAACCCGACGGCAACTAACTATGGCTACACCTTC. It yields the protein CASSNPTATNYGYTF. V gene TRBV7-2 combines with J gene TRBJ1-2, with D unclear. Germline CDR1 and CDR2: SGHTA and FQGNSA. This CDR3 region has 15 residues. With 5 bases removed from V and 0 bases from J, the gap between germline ends came to 13 bases.

V and J are TRBV19 and TRBJ1-1; 7 bases agree with TRBD1. V lost 5 bases and J lost 1; bases outside the gene matches: 4. Per the germline V gene, CDR1 is LNHDA and CDR2 is SQIVND (reference sequence). The CDR3 has 14 residues. CDR3 protein: CASSVGQTNTEAFF. Here the CDR3 DNA reads TGTGCCAGTAGTGTGGGACAGACGAACACTGAAGCTTTCTTT.

This rearrangement joins TRBV29-1 to TRBJ2-1; D is uncertain. The ends were cut back, 4 bases at V and 3 bases at J, with 13 bases in the middle. The germline gives CDR1 SQVTM, CDR2 ANQGSEA. The CDR3 consists of 14 residues. The CDR3 nucleotides are TGCAGCGTTGCCGTGAGTAGCCGCTACAATGAGCAGTTCTTC. It codes for CSVAVSSRYNEQFF.

The chain links TRBV29-1 to TRBJ2-1; D ambiguous. V lost 7 bases, J lost 4 bases, and 5 bases lay in between. The CDR3 runs 10 residues. The germline V gene encodes CDR1 SQVTM and CDR2 ANQGSEA. CDR3 DNA sequence: TGCAGCGCCGCTTACAATGAGCAGTTCTTC. This encodes CSAAYNEQFF.

The chain links TRBV6-6 to TRBJ2-1; no clear D. The CDR3 sequence is 11 residues long. CDR1 MNHNY and CDR2 SVGAGI come from the germline V gene (reference sequence). Trimming stripped 2 bases from V and 10 bases from J, with 6 bases between. DNA for the CDR3: TGTGCCAGCAGTTACAGGGCCGAGCAGTTCTTC. It is translated as CASSYRAEQFF.

The J gene is TRBJ1-5, the V gene TRBV18; a weak D match, TRBD1 (6 bases). V shed 4 bases and J shed 3 bases, with 10 bases lying between them. Germline V gene data show CDR1 as KGHSH and CDR2 as LQKENI. The CDR3 runs to 14 residues. The CDR3 region has the DNA TGTGCCAGCTCACTCGGGACACTCAATCAGCCCCAGCATTTT. Translating gives CASSLGTLNQPQHF.

The V and J genes are TRBV7-2 and TRBJ2-7, with D hard to call. This CDR3 has 14 residues. Germline CDR1 and CDR2: SGHTA and FQGNSA. The ends were cut back, 0 bases at V and 1 base at J, with 7 bases in the middle. The CDR3 protein is CASSLAAHSYEQYF. The CDR3 bases are TGTGCCAGCAGCTTAGCCGCTCATTCCTACGAGCAGTACTTC. Combining the CDR3 with reference TRBV7-2 and TRBJ2-7 gives the whole variable domain GAGVSQSPSNKVTEKGKDVELRCDPISGHTALYWYRQSLGQGLEFLIYFQGNSAPDKSGLPSDRFSAERTGGSVSTLTIQRTQQEDSAVYLCASSLAAHSYEQYFGPGTRLTVT.

V and J are TRBV4-1 and TRBJ1-1; tentatively, D is TRBD1 (6 bases). The CDR3 is 16 residues long. V shed 3 bases and J shed 3 bases, with 17 bases lying between them. Germline V gene data show CDR1 as MGHRA and CDR2 as YSYEKL. The CDR3 protein is CASSHLEGGRDTEAFF. DNA for the CDR3: TGCGCCAGCAGCCACCTTGAGGGGGGCCGAGACACTGAAGCTTTCTTT.

The chain has TRBV23-1 and TRBJ1-1; the match to TRBD1 covers 7 bases. TRBV23-1 is known as an ORF, though its function is uncertain. With V trimmed by 2 bases and J by 1 base, 4 bases remained unmatched. The CDR3 is 15 residues long. The CDR3 protein is CASSQPRQGNTEAFF. The CDR3 region has the DNA TGCGCCAGCAGTCAACCAAGACAGGGGAACACTGAAGCTTTCTTT.